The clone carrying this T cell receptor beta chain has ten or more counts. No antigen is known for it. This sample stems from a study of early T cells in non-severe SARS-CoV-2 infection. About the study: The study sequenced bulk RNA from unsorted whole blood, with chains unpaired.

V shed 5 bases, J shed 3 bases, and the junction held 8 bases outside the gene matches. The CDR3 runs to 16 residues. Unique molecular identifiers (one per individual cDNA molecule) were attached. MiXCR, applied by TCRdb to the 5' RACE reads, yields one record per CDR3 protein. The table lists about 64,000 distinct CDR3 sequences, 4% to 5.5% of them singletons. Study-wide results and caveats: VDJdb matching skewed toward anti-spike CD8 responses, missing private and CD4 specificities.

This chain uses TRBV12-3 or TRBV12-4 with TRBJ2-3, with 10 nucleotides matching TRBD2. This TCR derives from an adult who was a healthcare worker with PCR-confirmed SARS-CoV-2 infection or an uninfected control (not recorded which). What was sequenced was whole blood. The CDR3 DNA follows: TGTGCCAGCAGTGCCCAAGCGGGAGGGCGGACAGATACGCAGTATTTT. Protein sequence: CASSAQAGGRTDTQYF.